Reported below is one TCR beta chain. Its cognate antigen is unknown. The read ends 3 residues before the CDR3 terminus; that terminus is restored from the germline J gene. The sample originates from a study of T cells in women clearing cervical HPV infection. Overall study: Donors had HPV16-related CIN3 or worse; 2 had invasive cancer. Case blood drawn at lesion detection; control blood after infection cleared. Study observations and caveats: Timing of associations relative to infection is unclear; T-cell subsets were not isolated.

Repertoires were generated with immunoSEQ multiplex PCR, while TCRdb's copy carries only in-frame clones and drops some. Its table lists about 36,000 clones. The germline gives CDR1 SEHNR, CDR2 FQNEAQ (reference sequence). The CDR3 is made up of 15 amino acids. The J gene is TRBJ1-2, the V gene TRBV7-9; tentatively, D is TRBD1 (6 bases). The sequencing sample was made of blood buffy coat. The origin of this receptor is a woman aged 18-70 years with a cervical HPV16 infection that either progressed to CIN3+ or cleared (not recorded which). The chain's CDR3 is CASSLSSTGHNDYTF. The covered CDR3 bases are TGTGCCAGCAGCTTATCCAGCACGGGACACAATGAC.